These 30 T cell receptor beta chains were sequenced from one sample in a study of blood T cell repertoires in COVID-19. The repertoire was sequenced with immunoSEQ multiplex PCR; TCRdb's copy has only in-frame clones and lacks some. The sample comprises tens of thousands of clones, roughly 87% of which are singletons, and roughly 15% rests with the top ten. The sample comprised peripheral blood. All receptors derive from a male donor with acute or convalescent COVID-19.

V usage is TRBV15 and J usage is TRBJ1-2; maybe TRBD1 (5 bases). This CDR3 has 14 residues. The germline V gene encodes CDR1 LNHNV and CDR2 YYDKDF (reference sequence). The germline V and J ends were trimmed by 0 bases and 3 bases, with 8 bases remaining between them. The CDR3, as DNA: TGTGCCACCAGCAGAGATTCGGGGGACTATGGCTACACCTTC. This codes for CATSRDSGDYGYTF.

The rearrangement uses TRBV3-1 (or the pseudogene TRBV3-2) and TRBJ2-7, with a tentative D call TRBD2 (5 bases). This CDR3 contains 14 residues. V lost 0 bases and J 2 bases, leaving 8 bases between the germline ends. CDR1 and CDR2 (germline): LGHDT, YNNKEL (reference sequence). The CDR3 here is CASSQDHGAYEQYF. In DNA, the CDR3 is TGTGCCAGCAGCCAAGATCACGGGGCCTACGAGCAGTACTTC.

CDR3 region: CASSLISYEQYF. The CDR3, as DNA: TGTGCCAGCAGTCTTATCTCCTACGAGCAGTACTTC. The chain is built from TRBV27 and TRBJ2-7, with no clear D. The ends were cut back, 5 bases at V and 0 bases at J, with 5 bases in the middle. This CDR3 comprises 12 residues. The germline V gene encodes CDR1 MNHEY and CDR2 SMNVEV (reference sequence).

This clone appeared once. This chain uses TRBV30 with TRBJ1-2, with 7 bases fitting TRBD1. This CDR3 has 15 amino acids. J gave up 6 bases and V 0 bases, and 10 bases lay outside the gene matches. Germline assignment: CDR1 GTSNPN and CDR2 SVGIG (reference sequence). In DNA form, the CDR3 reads TGTGCCTGGAGTGTAACCGACAGGGCGGTGGATGGCTACACCTTC. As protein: CAWSVTDRAVDGYTF.

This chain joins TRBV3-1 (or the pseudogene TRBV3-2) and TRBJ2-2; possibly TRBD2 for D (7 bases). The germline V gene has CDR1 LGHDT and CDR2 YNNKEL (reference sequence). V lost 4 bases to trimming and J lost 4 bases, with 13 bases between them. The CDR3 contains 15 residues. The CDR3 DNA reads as TGTGCCAGCAGCCTCGGCGGGGGCGGCACCGGGGAGCTGTTTTTT. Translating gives CASSLGGGGTGELFF.

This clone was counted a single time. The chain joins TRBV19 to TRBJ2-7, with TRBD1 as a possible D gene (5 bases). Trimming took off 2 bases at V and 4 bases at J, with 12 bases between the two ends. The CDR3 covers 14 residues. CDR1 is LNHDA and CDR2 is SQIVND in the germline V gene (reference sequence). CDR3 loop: CASSITIGVYEQYF. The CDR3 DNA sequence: TGTGCCAGTAGTATAACTATAGGGGTTTACGAGCAGTACTTC.

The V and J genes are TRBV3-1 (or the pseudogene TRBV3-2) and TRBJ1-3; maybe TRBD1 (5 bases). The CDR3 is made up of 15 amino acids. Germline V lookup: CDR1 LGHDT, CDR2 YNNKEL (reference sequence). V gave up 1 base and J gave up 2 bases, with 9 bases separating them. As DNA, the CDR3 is TGTGCCAGCAGCCAAGTTGGGGGGGCTGGAAACACCATATATTTT. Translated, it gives CASSQVGGAGNTIYF.

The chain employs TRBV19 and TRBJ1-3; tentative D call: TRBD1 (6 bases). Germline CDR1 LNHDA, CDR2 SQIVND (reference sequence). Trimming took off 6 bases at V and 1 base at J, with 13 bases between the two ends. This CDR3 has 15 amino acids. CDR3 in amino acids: CASSEYRVSGNTIYF. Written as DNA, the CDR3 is TGTGCCAGTAGCGAATACAGGGTATCTGGAAACACCATATATTTT.

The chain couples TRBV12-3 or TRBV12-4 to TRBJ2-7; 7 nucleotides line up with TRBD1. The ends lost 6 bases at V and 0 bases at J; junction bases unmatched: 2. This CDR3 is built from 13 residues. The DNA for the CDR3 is TGTGCCAGCAGAGGGGACAGCTCCTACGAGCAGTACTTC. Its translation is CASRGDSSYEQYF.

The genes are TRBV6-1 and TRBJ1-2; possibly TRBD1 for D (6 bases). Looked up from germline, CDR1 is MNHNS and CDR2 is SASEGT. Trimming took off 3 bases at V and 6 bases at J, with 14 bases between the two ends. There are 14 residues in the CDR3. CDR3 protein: CASSEGSKGDGYTF. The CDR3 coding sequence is TGTGCCAGCAGTGAGGGGAGTAAGGGGGATGGCTACACCTTC.

In DNA form, the CDR3 reads TGTGCCAGCAGCTTGGACGGGGGGAAGGAATCTGGGCAGTTCTTC. It translates to CASSLDGGKESGQFF. This chain uses TRBV5-4 with TRBJ2-1; 7 bases are a match to TRBD2. The CDR3 sequence is 15 residues long. Losses at the gene ends were 0 bases for V and 12 bases for J; bases not matched to a gene: 12. Germline V gene lookup returns CDR1 SGHNT and CDR2 YYREEE (reference sequence). The entire variable domain, with the rest obtained from reference TRBV5-4 and TRBJ2-1, is as follows: ETGVTQSPTHLIKTRGQQVTLRCSSQSGHNTVSWYQQALGQGPQFIFQYYREEENGRGNFPPRFSGLQFPNYSSELNVNALELDDSALYLCASSLDGGKESGQFFGPGTRLTVL.

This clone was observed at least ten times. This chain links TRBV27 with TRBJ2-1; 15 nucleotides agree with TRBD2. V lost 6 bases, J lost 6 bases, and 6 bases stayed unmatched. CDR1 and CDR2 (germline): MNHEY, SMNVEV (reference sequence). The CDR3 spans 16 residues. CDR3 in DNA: TGTGCCAGCAGCGGACTAGCGGGGGGGTCGGGCAATGAGCAGTTCTTC. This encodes CASSGLAGGSGNEQFF.

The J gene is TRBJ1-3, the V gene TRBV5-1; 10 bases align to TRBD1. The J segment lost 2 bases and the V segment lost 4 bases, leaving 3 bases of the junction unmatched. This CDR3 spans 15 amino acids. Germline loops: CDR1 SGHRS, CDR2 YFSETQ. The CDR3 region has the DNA TGCGCCAGCAGCCCCGGACAGGGGGCTGGAAACACCATATATTTT. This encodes CASSPGQGAGNTIYF.

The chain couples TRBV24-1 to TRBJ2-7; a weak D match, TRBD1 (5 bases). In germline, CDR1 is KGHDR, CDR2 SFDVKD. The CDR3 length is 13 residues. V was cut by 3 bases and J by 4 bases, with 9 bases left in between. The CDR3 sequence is CATSDGARYEQYF. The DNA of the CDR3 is TGTGCCACCAGTGATGGGGCGAGATACGAGCAGTACTTC.

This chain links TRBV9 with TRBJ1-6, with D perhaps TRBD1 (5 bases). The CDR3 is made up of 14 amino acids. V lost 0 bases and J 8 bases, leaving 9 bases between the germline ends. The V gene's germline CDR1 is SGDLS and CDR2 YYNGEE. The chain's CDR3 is CASSVVEGDSPLHF. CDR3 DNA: TGTGCCAGCAGCGTAGTCGAAGGGGATTCACCCCTCCACTTT.

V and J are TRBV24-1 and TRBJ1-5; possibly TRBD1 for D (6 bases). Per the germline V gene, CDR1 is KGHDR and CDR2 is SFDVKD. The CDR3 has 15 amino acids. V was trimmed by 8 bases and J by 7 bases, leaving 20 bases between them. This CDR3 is CATTPPTGSGQPQHF. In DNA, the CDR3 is TGTGCCACCACTCCACCTACAGGGTCGGGGCAGCCCCAGCATTTT.

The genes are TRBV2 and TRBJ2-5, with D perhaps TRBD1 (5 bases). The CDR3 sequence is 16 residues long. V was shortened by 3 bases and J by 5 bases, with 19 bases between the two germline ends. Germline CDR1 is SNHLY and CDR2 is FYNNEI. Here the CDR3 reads CASSDGAGLRWETQYF. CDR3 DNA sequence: TGTGCCAGCAGTGATGGGGCCGGGCTCCGATGGGAGACCCAGTACTTC.

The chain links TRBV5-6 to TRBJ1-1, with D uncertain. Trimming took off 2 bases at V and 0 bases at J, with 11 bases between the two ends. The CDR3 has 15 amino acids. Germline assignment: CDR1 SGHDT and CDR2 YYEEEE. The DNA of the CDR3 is TGTGCCAGCAGCTTATCGGCGGCACTGAACACTGAAGCTTTCTTT. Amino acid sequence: CASSLSAALNTEAFF.

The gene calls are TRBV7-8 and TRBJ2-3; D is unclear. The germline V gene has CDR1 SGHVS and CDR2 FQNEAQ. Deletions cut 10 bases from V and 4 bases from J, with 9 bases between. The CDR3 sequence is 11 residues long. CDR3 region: CATREADTQYF. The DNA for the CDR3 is TGTGCCACCCGCGAAGCAGATACGCAGTATTTT.

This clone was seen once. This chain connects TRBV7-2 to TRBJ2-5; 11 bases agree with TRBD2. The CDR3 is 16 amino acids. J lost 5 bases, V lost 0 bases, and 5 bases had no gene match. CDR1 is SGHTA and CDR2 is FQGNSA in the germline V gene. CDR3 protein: CASSLASGGATETQYF. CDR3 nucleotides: TGTGCCAGCAGCTTAGCTAGCGGGGGGGCCACGGAGACCCAGTACTTC. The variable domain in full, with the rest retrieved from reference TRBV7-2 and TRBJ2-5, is GAGVSQSPSNKVTEKGKDVELRCDPISGHTALYWYRQSLGQGLEFLIYFQGNSAPDKSGLPSDRFSAERTGGSVSTLTIQRTQQEDSAVYLCASSLASGGATETQYFGPGTRLLVL.

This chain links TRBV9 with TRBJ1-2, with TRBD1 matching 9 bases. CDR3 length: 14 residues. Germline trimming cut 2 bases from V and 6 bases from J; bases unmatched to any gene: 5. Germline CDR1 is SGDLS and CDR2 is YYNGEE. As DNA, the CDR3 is TGTGCCAGCAGCGTTTCGACAGGGGGAAATGGCTACACCTTC. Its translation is CASSVSTGGNGYTF.

CDR3 DNA: TGTGCCAGCAGTTATCAGGGCTCTGGGGCCAACGTCCTGACTTTC. This gives the protein CASSYQGSGANVLTF. The chain recombines TRBV6-5 with TRBJ2-6, with D possibly matching TRBD1 (5 bases). Germline V gene sequence: CDR1 MNHEY, CDR2 SVGAGI. V was trimmed by 3 bases and J by 0 bases, leaving 6 bases between them. There are 15 residues in the CDR3.

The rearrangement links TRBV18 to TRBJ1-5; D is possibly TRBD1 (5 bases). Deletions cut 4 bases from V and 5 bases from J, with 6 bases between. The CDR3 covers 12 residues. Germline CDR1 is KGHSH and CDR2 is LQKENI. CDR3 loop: CASSLGDQPQHF. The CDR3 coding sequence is TGTGCCAGCTCACTAGGGGATCAGCCCCAGCATTTT. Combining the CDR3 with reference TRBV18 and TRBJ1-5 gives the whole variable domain NAGVMQNPRHLVRRRGQEARLRCSPMKGHSHVYWYRQLPEEGLKFMVYLQKENIIDESGMPKERFSAEFPKEGPSILRIQQVVRGDSAAYFCASSLGDQPQHFGDGTRLSIL.

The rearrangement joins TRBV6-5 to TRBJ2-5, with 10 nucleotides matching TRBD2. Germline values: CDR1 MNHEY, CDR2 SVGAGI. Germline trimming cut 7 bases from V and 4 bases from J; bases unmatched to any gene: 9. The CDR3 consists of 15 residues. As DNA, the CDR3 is TGTGCCAGCAACCCCGGGACTAGCGTTAGAGAGACCCAGTACTTC. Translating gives CASNPGTSVRETQYF.

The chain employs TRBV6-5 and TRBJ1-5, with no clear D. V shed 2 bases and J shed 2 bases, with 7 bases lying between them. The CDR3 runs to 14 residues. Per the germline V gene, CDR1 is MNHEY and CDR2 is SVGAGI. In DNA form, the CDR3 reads TGTGCCAGCAGTTACAGTCGAGGCAATCAGCCCCAGCATTTT. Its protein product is CASSYSRGNQPQHF.

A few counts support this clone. CDR3 DNA: TGTGCCACCAGTGACCCGAACAGGGCATCCTACGAGCAGTACTTC. Protein product: CATSDPNRASYEQYF. The genes are TRBV24-1 and TRBJ2-7, with D maybe TRBD1 (6 bases). Trimming removed 4 bases from V and 1 base from J, with 13 bases in between. In germline, CDR1 is KGHDR, CDR2 SFDVKD. The CDR3 extends over 15 amino acids.

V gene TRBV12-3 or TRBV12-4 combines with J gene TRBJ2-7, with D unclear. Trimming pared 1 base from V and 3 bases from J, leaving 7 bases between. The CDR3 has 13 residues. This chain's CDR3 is CASSLGVRYEQYF. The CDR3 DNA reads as TGTGCCAGCAGTTTAGGCGTCCGCTACGAGCAGTACTTC.

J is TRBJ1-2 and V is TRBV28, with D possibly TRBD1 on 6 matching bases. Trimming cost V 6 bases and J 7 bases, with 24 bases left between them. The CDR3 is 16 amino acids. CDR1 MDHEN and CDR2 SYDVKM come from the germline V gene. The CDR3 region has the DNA TGTGCCAGCAGCTCATTGGGGTCGGTAGTAGGGGGTGGCTACACCTTC. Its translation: CASSSLGSVVGGGYTF.

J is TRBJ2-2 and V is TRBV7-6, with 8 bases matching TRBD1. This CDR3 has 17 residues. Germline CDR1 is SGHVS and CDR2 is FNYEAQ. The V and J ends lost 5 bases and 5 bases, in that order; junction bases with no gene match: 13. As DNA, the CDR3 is TGTGCCAGCAGCCGAACTTGGCAGGGGGCACGAACCGGGGAGCTGTTTTTT. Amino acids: CASSRTWQGARTGELFF.

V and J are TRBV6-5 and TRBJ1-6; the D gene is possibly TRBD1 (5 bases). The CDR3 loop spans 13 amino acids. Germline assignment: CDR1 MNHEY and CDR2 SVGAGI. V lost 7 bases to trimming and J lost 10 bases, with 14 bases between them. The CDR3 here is CASKDAGGSPLHF. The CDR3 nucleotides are TGTGCCAGCAAGGACGCCGGGGGATCACCCCTCCACTTT.